This T cell receptor (beta chain) is from a study of T cells in Graves' hyperthyroidism and ophthalmopathy. Findings and limits, study-wide: Researchers found most expanded thyroid clonotypes above 0.001 in blood as well.

The TCR beta CDR3 regions underwent amplification using RNA transcripts as the source. A first-round RT-PCR of the TCR CDR3 used the HTBI primer set. TCRdb processed the multiplex PCR reads anew with MiXCR; each CDR3 protein has one entry. The table includes around 450,000 distinct CDR3 sequences, approximately 15% detected once. The CDR3 runs 12 residues. V gave up 3 bases and J gave up 6 bases, with 9 bases separating them. Germline CDR1 and CDR2: SGHNT and YYREEE (reference sequence). As concerns this clonotype: Its antigen is as yet unknown.

The V gene is TRBV5-4, the J gene TRBJ1-2, with D hard to call. This clonotype was sampled from a woman under 30 with Graves' hyperthyroidism. The sequencing input was blood. The CDR3 coding sequence is TGTGCCAGCAGCTCGGGTGCAGATGGCTACACCTTC. It translates to CASSSGADGYTF.